A single sample is the source of the 6 T cell receptor beta chains below, sequenced in a study of shared clonotypes between healthy human individuals. Sequencing was performed with immunoSEQ multiplex PCR; in TCRdb, only in-frame clones are kept and a portion is missing. The table has 1,100,000 or so clones, about four fifths seen once. Specimen: memory CD4+ T cells from PBMCs. Subset specified: CD45RA-negative fraction. These receptors were obtained from a man aged 18-30 years in good health. Some clones in this sample may be carry-over from other donors' samples.

With regard to this clone: At one end the junction does not follow the germline gene, possibly because of a read error. This sequence joins TRBV27 and TRBJ2-3, with 14 bases that match TRBD2. Germline V gene data show CDR1 as MNHEY and CDR2 as SMNVEV (reference sequence). There are 14 residues in the CDR3. The DNA for the CDR3 is TGTGCCAGCAGTTCAGCGGGACTAGCGGGAGTGCCCCTATTT. Translating gives CASSSAGLAGVPLF.

CDR3 region: CASSSRLADTQYF. The CDR3 DNA reads TGTGCCAGCAGCTCTCGACTAGCAGATACGCAGTATTTT. The gene calls are TRBV11-3 and TRBJ2-3; a possible D gene is TRBD2 (6 bases). V dropped 4 bases and J dropped 4 bases, with 9 bases sitting between them. CDR3 length: 13 residues. Germline CDR1 SGHNT, CDR2 YENEEA.

V is TRBV28 and J is TRBJ1-1, with 9 positions matching TRBD1. Trimming cost V 6 bases and J 12 bases; bases outside gene matches: 8. The V gene's germline CDR1 is MDHEN and CDR2 SYDVKM. CDR3 length: 12 amino acids. The CDR3 protein is CASRSGQGKPFF. Written as DNA, the CDR3 is TGTGCCAGCAGGTCGGGACAGGGTAAGCCTTTCTTT.

The gene calls are TRBV7-2 and TRBJ1-3; D not resolved. This CDR3 has 14 amino acids. Germline lookup yields CDR1 SGHTA and CDR2 FQGNSA. Between the trimmed V and J ends, which lost 5 bases and 0 bases, there was a span of 8 bases. The CDR3 bases are TGTGCCAGCAGCCCAGGTATCTCTGGAAACACCATATATTTT. Protein product: CASSPGISGNTIYF.

In DNA, the CDR3 is TGTGCCAGCAGCCAGAAAGGCCCAACGGCAGATACGCAGTATTTT. Amino acid sequence: CASSQKGPTADTQYF. The rearrangement links TRBV5-4 to TRBJ2-3; D remains ambiguous. The CDR3 is 15 amino acids. V was clipped by 4 bases and J by 4 bases, with 16 bases between them. Looked up from germline, CDR1 is SGHNT and CDR2 is YYREEE (reference sequence).

The V and J genes are TRBV7-9 and TRBJ1-1; D is perhaps TRBD1 (6 bases). The CDR3 contains 15 residues. Germline V gene sequence: CDR1 SEHNR, CDR2 FQNEAQ (reference sequence). With 1 base removed from V and 6 bases from J, the gap between germline ends came to 15 bases. The CDR3, as DNA: TGTGCCAGCAGCTTAGGCTACCCACAGGGCTCTGAAGCTTTCTTT. Translation: CASSLGYPQGSEAFF.